The present entry profiles one TCR beta chain with its context. The antigen is not known. The V segment lost 4 bases and the J segment 6 bases; nucleotides outside the gene matches: 5. CDR1 and CDR2 (germline): SGHNT, YENEEA. The CDR3 is 13 residues long. The sample originates from a study of CD8+CD57+ T cells in acquired aplastic anemia. Study-wide context: As sequenced from healthy donors, CD4+ cells averaged roughly 11 million reads. Study-wide results and caveats: Patients and controls shared twenty-nine CD8+ CDR3 sequences, which appeared highly expressed in patients and within their immunodominant clones.

The template used for profiling TCR beta VDJ and CDR3 was genomic DNA. TCRdb re-called the reads through MiXCR, storing one row per CDR3 protein. The sample shows 33,000 or so distinct CDR3 sequences, around 76% of them seen only once. Material for sequencing was sorted CD4+, CD8+, or CD8+CD57+ T cells (not recorded which) from PBMCs. The chain is built from TRBV11-3 and TRBJ2-7, with 8 bases fitting TRBD1. The receptor was isolated from a human donor in good health, serving as a control. The CDR3 DNA follows: TGTGCCAGCAGCTACCGGGACAGGAGCGAGCAGTACTTC. It encodes CASSYRDRSEQYF.